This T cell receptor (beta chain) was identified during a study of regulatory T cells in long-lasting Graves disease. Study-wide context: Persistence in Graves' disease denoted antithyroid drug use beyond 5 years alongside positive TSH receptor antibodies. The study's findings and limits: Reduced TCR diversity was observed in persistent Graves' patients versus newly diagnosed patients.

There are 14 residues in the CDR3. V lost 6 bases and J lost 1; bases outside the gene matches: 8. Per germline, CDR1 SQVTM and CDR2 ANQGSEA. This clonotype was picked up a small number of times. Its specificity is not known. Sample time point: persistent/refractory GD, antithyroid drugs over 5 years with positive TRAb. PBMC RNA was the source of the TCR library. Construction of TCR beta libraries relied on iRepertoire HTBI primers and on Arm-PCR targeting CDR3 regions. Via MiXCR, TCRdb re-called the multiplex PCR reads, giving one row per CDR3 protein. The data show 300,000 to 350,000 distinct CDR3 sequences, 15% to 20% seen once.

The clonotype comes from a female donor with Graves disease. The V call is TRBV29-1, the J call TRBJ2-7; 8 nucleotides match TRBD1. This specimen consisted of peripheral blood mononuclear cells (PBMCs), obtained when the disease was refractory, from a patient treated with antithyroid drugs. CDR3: CSVGPQGGSYEQYF. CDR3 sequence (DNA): TGCAGCGTCGGACCACAGGGGGGATCCTACGAGCAGTACTTC.